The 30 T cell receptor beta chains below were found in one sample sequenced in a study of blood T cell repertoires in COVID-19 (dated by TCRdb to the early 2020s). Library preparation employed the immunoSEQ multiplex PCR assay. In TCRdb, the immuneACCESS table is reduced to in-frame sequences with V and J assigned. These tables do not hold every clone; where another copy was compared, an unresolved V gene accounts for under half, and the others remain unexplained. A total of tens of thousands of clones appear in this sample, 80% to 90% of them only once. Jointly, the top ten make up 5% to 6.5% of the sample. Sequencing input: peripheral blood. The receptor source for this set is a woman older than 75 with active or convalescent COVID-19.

CDR3 region: CASSLLSDTTNQPQHF. The CDR3 region has the DNA TGTGCCAGCAGCTTGTTGTCAGATACTACCAATCAGCCCCAGCATTTT. The chain couples TRBV5-5 to TRBJ1-5, with D unclear. CDR1 SGHKS and CDR2 YYEKEE come from the germline V gene (reference sequence). Trimming removed 1 base from V and 3 bases from J, with 14 bases in between. There are 16 residues in the CDR3.

CDR3 amino acids: CASSLSPGGPPQGEQYF. The CDR3 DNA reads as TGTGCCAGCAGCTTGTCCCCGGGAGGGCCTCCTCAAGGCGAGCAGTACTTC. This chain connects TRBV5-4 to TRBJ2-7; 8 nucleotides align to TRBD2. After removal of 1 base from V and 6 bases from J, the junction contained 15 bases not matched to a gene. Germline CDR1 and CDR2: SGHNT and YYREEE (reference sequence). The CDR3 consists of 17 residues.

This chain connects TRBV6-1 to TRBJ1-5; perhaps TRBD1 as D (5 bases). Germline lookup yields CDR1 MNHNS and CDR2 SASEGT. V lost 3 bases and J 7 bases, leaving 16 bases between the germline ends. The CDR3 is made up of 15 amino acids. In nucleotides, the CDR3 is TGTGCCAGCAGTGAGGCGGGGCAGGGCGGGCAGCCCCAGCATTTT. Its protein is CASSEAGQGGQPQHF.

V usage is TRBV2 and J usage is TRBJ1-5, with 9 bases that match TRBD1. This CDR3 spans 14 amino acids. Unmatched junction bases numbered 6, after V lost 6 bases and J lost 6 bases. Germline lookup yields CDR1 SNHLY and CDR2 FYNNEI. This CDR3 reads CASSATGGVQPQHF. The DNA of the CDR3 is TGTGCCAGCAGCGCGACAGGGGGAGTTCAGCCCCAGCATTTT.

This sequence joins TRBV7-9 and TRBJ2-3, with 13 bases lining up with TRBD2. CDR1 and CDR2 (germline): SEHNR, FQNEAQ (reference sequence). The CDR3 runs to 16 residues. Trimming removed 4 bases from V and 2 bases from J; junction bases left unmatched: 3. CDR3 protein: CASSSGLAGATDTQYF. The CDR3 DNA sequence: TGTGCCAGCAGCTCAGGACTAGCGGGGGCCACAGATACGCAGTATTTT.

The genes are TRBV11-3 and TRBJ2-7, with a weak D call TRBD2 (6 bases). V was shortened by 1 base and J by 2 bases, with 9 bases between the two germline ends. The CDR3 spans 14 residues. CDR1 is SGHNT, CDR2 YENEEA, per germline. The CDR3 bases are TGTGCCAGCAGCTTAGGCGGGGCCGCCTACGAGCAGTACTTC. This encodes CASSLGGAAYEQYF.

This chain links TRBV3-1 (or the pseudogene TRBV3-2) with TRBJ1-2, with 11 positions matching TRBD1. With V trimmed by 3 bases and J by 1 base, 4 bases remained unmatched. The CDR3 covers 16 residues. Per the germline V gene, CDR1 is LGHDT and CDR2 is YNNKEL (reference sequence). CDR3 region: CASSHWTGGSNYGYTF. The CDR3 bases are TGTGCCAGCAGCCATTGGACAGGGGGCAGTAACTATGGCTACACCTTC.

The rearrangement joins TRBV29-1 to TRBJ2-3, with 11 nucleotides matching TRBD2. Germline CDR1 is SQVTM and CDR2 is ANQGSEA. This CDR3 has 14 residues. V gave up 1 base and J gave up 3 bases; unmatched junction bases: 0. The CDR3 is CSVEGTSGTDTQYF. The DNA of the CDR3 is TGCAGCGTTGAAGGGACTAGCGGGACAGATACGCAGTATTTT.

The CDR3 loop is CASSNLDTQYF. CDR3 sequence (DNA): TGTGCCAGCAGCAATCTAGATACGCAGTATTTT. The chain recombines TRBV9 with TRBJ2-3; D remains ambiguous. The CDR3 sequence is 11 residues long. From germline, CDR1 is SGDLS and CDR2 YYNGEE. V dropped 4 bases and J dropped 5 bases, with 5 bases sitting between them.

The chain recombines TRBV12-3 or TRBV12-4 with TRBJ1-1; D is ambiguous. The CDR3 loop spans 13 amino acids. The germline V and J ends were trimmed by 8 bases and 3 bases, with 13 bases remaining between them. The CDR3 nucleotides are TGTGCCAGCGGTAGGAGGGAGGACACTGAAGCTTTCTTT. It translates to CASGRREDTEAFF.

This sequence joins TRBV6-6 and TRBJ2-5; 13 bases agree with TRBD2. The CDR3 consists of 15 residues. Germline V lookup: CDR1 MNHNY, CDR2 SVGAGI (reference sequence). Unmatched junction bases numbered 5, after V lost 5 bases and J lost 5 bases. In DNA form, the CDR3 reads TGTGCCAGCAGTGGGACTAGCGGGGTAGGGGAGACCCAGTACTTC. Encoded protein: CASSGTSGVGETQYF.

CDR3 bases: TGTGCCAGCAGCCCGTTTGCGGCTGTCTCCTACAATGAGCAGTTCTTC. This encodes CASSPFAAVSYNEQFF. The chain has TRBV7-2 and TRBJ2-1; no clear D. The CDR3 is 16 amino acids. Germline assignment: CDR1 SGHTA and CDR2 FQGNSA. Trimming stripped 5 bases from V and 0 bases from J, with 14 bases between.

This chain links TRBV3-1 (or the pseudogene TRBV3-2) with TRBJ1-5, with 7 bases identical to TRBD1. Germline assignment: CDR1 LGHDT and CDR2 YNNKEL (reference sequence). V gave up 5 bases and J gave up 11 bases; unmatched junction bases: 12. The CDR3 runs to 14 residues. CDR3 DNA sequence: TGTGCCAGCAGCGCAGGGACAGAGCGGGGGGCCCAGCATTTT. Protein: CASSAGTERGAQHF.

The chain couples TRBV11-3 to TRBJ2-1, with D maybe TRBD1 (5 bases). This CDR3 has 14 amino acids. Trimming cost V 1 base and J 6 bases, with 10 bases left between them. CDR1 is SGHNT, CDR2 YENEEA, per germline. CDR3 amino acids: CASSLVMGLNEQFF. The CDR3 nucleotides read TGTGCCAGCAGCTTAGTCATGGGGCTCAATGAGCAGTTCTTC.

The CDR3 is CASSPRGTGGNNEQFF. The CDR3 DNA follows: TGTGCCAGCAGCCCCCGCGGGACAGGGGGGAACAATGAGCAGTTCTTC. The chain joins TRBV7-8 to TRBJ2-1; 11 positions agree with TRBD1. The V gene end was trimmed by 5 bases and the J gene end by 5 bases; junction bases not matched to a gene: 8. CDR3 length: 16 residues. The germline CDR1 and CDR2 sequences are SGHVS and FQNEAQ.

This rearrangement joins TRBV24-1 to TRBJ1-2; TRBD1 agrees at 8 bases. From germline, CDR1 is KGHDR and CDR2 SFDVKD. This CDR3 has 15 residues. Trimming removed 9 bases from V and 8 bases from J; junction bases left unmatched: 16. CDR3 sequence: CATGTGGLLEEGYTF. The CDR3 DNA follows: TGTGCCACCGGGACAGGAGGACTCTTAGAGGAGGGCTACACCTTC.

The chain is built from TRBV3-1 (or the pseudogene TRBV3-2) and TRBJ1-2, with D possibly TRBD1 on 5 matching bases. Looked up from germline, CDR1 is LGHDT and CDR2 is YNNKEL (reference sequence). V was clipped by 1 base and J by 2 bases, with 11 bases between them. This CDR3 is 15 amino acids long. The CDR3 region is CASSQAGPGNYGYTF. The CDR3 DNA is TGTGCCAGCAGCCAAGCGGGTCCAGGGAACTATGGCTACACCTTC.

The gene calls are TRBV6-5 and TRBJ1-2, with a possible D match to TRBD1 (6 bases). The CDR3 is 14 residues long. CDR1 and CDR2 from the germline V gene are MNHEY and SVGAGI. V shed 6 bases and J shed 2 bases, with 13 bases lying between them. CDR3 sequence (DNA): TGTGCCAGCAGCTCCAGGGGCGGGAACTATGGCTACACCTTC. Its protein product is CASSSRGGNYGYTF.

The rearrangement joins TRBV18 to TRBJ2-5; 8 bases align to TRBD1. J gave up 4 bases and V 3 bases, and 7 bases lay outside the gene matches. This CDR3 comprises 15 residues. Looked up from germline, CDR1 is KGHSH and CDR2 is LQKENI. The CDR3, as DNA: TGTGCCAGCTCACCGGGACAGGCCGGGGCAGAGACCCAGTACTTC. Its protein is CASSPGQAGAETQYF.

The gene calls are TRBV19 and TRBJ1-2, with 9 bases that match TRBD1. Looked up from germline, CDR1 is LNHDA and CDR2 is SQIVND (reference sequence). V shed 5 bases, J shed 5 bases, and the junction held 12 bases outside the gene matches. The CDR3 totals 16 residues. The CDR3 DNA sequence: TGTGCCAGTAGTGTGGCCGGGACAGGGTGGAAGTATGGCTACACCTTC. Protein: CASSVAGTGWKYGYTF.

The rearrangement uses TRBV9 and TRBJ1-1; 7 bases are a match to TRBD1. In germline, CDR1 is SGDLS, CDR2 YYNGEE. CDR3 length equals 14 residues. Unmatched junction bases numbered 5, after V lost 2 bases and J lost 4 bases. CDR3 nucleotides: TGTGCCAGCAGCGTCGACAGGGTAAGCACTGAAGCTTTCTTT. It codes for CASSVDRVSTEAFF.

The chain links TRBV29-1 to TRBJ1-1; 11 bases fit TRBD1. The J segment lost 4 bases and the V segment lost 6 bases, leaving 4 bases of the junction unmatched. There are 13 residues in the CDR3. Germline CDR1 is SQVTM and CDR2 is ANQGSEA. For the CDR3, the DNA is TGCAGCGTGGCGGACAGGGGGCTCACTGAAGCTTTCTTT. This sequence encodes CSVADRGLTEAFF. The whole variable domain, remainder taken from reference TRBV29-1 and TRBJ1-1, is SAVISQKPSRDICQRGTSLTIQCQVDSQVTMMFWYRQQPGQSLTLIATANQGSEATYESGFVIDKFPISRPNLTFSTLTVSNMSPEDSSIYLCSVADRGLTEAFFGQGTRLTVV.

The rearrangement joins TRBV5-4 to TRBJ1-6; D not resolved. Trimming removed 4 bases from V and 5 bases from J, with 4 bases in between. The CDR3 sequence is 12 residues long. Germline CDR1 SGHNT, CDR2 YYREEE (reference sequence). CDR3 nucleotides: TGTGCCAGCAGCCAGGATAATTCACCCCTCCACTTT. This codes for CASSQDNSPLHF.

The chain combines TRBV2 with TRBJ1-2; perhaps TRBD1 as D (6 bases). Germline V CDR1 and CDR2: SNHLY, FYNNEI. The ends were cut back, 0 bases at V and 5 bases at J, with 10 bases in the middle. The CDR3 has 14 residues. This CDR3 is CASSEARGMYGYTF. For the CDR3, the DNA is TGTGCCAGCAGTGAAGCGAGGGGGATGTATGGCTACACCTTC.

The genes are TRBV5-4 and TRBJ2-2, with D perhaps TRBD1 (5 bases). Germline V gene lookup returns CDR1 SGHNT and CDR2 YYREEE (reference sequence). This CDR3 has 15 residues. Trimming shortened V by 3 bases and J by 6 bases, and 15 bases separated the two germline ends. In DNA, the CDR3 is TGTGCCAGCAGCTCTCAAAGGGGTGACGCCGGGGAGCTGTTTTTT. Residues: CASSSQRGDAGELFF.

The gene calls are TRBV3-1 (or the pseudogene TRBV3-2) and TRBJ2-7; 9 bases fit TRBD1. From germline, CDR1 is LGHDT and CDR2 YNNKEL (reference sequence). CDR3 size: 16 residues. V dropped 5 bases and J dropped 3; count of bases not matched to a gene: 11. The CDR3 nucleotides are TGTGCCAGCAGCACACCCCCGGGACAGGGTGGCTACGAGCAGTACTTC. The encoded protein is CASSTPPGQGGYEQYF.

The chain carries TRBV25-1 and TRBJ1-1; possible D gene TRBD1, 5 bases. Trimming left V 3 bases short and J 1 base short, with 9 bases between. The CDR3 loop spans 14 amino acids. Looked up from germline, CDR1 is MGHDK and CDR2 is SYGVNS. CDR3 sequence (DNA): TGTGCCAGCAGTGAGGGTGGACAGAACACTGAAGCTTTCTTT. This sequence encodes CASSEGGQNTEAFF.

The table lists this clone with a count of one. CDR3 amino acids: CASTLREGGEQYF. The DNA of the CDR3 is TGTGCCAGCACTTTGCGGGAGGGAGGGGAGCAGTACTTC. The rearrangement links TRBV6-5 to TRBJ2-7; 9 nucleotides match TRBD2. The CDR3 has 13 residues. CDR1 is MNHEY and CDR2 is SVGAGI in the germline V gene. The J segment lost 7 bases and the V segment lost 7 bases, leaving 8 bases of the junction unmatched.

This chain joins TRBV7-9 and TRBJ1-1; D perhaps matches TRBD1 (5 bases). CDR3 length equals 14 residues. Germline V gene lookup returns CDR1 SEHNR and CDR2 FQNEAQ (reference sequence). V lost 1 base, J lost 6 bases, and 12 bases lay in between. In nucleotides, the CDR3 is TGTGCCAGCAGCTTAGGGGGCAGCTCTGCTGAAGCTTTCTTT. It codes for CASSLGGSSAEAFF.

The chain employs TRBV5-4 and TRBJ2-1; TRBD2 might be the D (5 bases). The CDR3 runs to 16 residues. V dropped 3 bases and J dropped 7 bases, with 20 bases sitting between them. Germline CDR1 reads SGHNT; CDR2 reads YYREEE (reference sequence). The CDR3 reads CASSSGLGSYINEQFF. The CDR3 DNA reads TGTGCCAGCAGCTCGGGATTGGGGAGCTACATAAATGAGCAGTTCTTC.